Reported below is one TCR beta chain. Using immunoSEQ multiplex PCR, the repertoire was profiled, and TCRdb retains in-frame clones only, with some absent. The sample contains over 35,000 clones, about nine tenths of which appear only once. V gave up 4 bases and J gave up 1 base; unmatched junction bases: 6. CDR3 length equals 15 residues. CDR1 is SGDLS and CDR2 is YYNGEE in the germline V gene. The data are from a study of blood T cell repertoires in COVID-19. The genes are TRBV9 and TRBJ1-2; 8 bases fit TRBD1. This clonotype originated in a woman between 25 and 40 years old in a cohort sampled during active COVID-19. Sequencing was carried out using peripheral blood. The CDR3 DNA reads TGTGCCAGCAGCACCGGGACAGGCTATAACTATGGCTACACCTTC. This encodes CASSTGTGYNYGYTF.